This T cell receptor (beta chain) was documented in a study of T cells in Graves' hyperthyroidism and ophthalmopathy (dated by TCRdb to between 2018 and 2021). Study-wide context: Peripheral blood samples were taken at initial diagnosis, before any treatment was given. The paper describes TCR Vbeta CDR3 sequencing of 135 peripheral blood samples, made up of about 40 ophthalmopathy patients, 70 to 75 hyperthyroidism patients and about 17 progressor patients. In addition, the study compared T-cell repertoires in thyroid tissue and in blood from a handful of Graves' hyperthyroidism patients. After blood sampling, hyperthyroidism patients were treated with methimazole at a starting dose of 30 mg daily, and ophthalmopathy patients were treated with high-dose intravenous methylprednisolone. The 75 to 100 discovery patients were randomly split 7:3 into training and test sets. A discovery cohort of about a hundred patients, 43 with Graves' ophthalmopathy and 55 to 60 with stable Graves' hyperthyroidism, was used to find distinguishing TCR V-J signatures. Prospective prediction of ophthalmopathy was tested in an independent validation cohort consisting of some 20 hyperthyroidism patients and approximately 16 patients who later progressed to ophthalmopathy. Overall results and qualifications from the work: During validation, the model predicted progression to ophthalmopathy a median of about 6.5 months ahead of onset, with almost 71% sensitivity and less than 85% specificity. Most expanded thyroid clonotypes (frequency above 0.001) were also detected in blood, a finding suggesting that blood repertoires may reflect thyroid immune responses. No statistical method was used to set the sample size in advance, and investigators knew the group allocation. In cross-validation, a model built on a 13 V-J signature told ophthalmopathy apart from stable hyperthyroidism with 85% to 90% sensitivity and approximately 84% specificity, and in testing the same model reached 80%/75%.

TCR beta CDR3 regions were amplified from RNA transcripts. A first-round RT-PCR of the TCR CDR3 used the HTBI primer set with the Qiagen OneStep RT-PCR kit. Libraries were constructed in a second round of multiplex PCR, after which size selection and purification were carried out. Sequencing of the libraries was done on an Illumina HiSeq2000 using paired-end 100 bp reads. As for the authors' bioinformatics: Raw data were processed with SOAPnuke, discarding reads with adapters, uncalled bases, mean Phred below 15, or no exact constant-primer or identifier match. COPE v1.2.5 was used to merge high-quality paired reads, and clonotypes were defined as unique nucleotide sequences. MiTCR v1.1 was used to align clonotypes to the IMGT TRBV, TRBD and TRBJ reference segments. Only V-J combinations with frequency above 0.0001, covering about 99% of repertoires, were analysed. The TCS score was defined as the ratio of F50 (clonal expansion) to E x V (chaos), calculated using BLOSUM62-based TCRdist between CDR3 peptides within each V-J. Welch's t-statistics and random forest reduced several hundred V-J features to roughly 13, which were used in a naive Bayes classifier (R e1071). The raw public data were reprocessed by TCRdb itself: fastp quality trimming at Q25, MiXCR clonotype calling, in-frame beta chains only. When rows share a CDR3 protein, they turn into one entry using the most common DNA and genes. For this entry, the V and J calls and clone size follow TCRdb and not the study's own pipeline. The sample includes roughly 200,000 distinct CDR3 sequences, with 15% to 20% observed a single time. The ten largest account for around 43% of the sample.

Stable Graves' hyperthyroidism was defined as no progression to ophthalmopathy during 18 months of follow-up. Hyperthyroidism patients were aged 18 to 65 years and newly diagnosed, with disease duration of less than 2 months. Exclusion was applied to patients with uncontrolled infections, other autoimmune diseases, pregnancy or lactation. Clinical symptoms, serum thyroxine and TRAb, thyroid ultrasound, and orbital computed tomography formed the basis for the diagnoses. PBMCs were separated from 10 ml of fresh peripheral blood using Ficoll-Paque density gradient centrifugation. Total RNA was extracted using Trizol reagent, and RNA quality was assessed on an Agilent 2100 Bioanalyzer. CDR1 SEHNR and CDR2 FQNEAQ are derived from the germline V gene (reference sequence). Spanning cysteine to phenylalanine, the CDR3 consists of 11 amino acids. CDR3 DNA is the only sequence kept; it has 33 bases, read in frame from the first base. The V end loses 10 bases and the J end loses 4 bases, and a stretch of 10 bases separates them.

This clonotype was seen a handful of times. The antigen it recognizes is unknown. One base away there is no much larger clone; base qualities are not given. The origin of this receptor is a man aged 35-49 years with Graves' hyperthyroidism. The sequence joins TRBV7-9 to TRBJ1-1, with the D gene not clear enough to name. The sequencing sample was made of blood. This receptor carries the CDR3 CATHGGTEAFF. The DNA sequence follows: TGTGCCACCCACGGAGGCACTGAAGCTTTCTTT.